Below, 6 T cell receptor beta chains from the same sample are listed, as sequenced in a study of cytomegalovirus exposure and HLA in healthy donors. The PCR was carried out with 60 Vbeta primers and 13 Jbeta primers. TCRdb's table, derived via immunoSEQ multiplex PCR, lists solely in-frame clones and lacks some. The sample yields around 140,000 clones, approximately 82% seen once. The sequenced sample was PBMCs. The receptors come from a woman in her forties in good health and CMV-seronegative.

This CDR3 reads CASSYGGGRVNTEAFF. CDR3 coding DNA: TGTGCCAGCAGTTACGGGGGGGGGCGGGTGAACACTGAAGCTTTCTTT. The chain uses TRBV6-5 and TRBJ1-1; a possible D gene is TRBD1 (6 bases). V lost 2 bases and J lost 0, with 13 bases in between. Germline V lookup: CDR1 MNHEY, CDR2 SVGAGI. The CDR3 covers 16 residues.

A single count supports this clone. This chain connects TRBV4-3 to TRBJ2-2; D gene ambiguous. V was cut by 0 bases and J by 2 bases, with 7 bases left in between. In germline, CDR1 is LGHNA, CDR2 YSLEER. The CDR3 is 15 residues long. The CDR3 protein is CASSQESFNTGELFF. The CDR3 nucleotides are TGCGCCAGCAGCCAAGAATCGTTTAACACCGGGGAGCTGTTTTTT.

The V call is TRBV5-4, the J call TRBJ2-3; D may be TRBD1 (5 bases). The CDR3 is 16 amino acids. Germline assignment: CDR1 SGHNT and CDR2 YYREEE (reference sequence). The V and J ends lost 4 bases and 4 bases respectively, with 19 bases between them. The CDR3 loop is CASSRATDRLSDTQYF. DNA for the CDR3: TGTGCCAGCAGCCGAGCGACAGACAGATTATCAGATACGCAGTATTTT.

The chain uses TRBV7-2 and TRBJ2-3, with 8 bases that match TRBD1. Germline lookup yields CDR1 SGHTA and CDR2 FQGNSA. The trim removed 5 bases at V and 14 bases at J, leaving 9 bases unmatched. The CDR3 sequence is 12 residues long. CDR3 loop: CASSNNRGWVYF. The CDR3 DNA reads as TGTGCCAGCAGCAACAACAGGGGGTGGGTGTATTTT.

This clone was recorded a few times. The chain uses TRBV5-1 and TRBJ2-7; 10 bases fit TRBD2. Germline values: CDR1 SGHRS, CDR2 YFSETQ. The CDR3 sequence is 16 residues long. The V segment lost 4 bases and the J segment 5 bases; nucleotides outside the gene matches: 12. The CDR3 DNA reads TGCGCCAGCAGCGACTACCCAAGCGGGAGGGCCGACGAGCAGTACTTC. It specifies CASSDYPSGRADEQYF.

The V call is TRBV7-2, the J call TRBJ2-2; 8 bases line up with TRBD2. CDR1 is SGHTA, CDR2 FQGNSA, per germline. Losses at the gene ends were 6 bases for V and 6 bases for J; bases not matched to a gene: 6. This CDR3 comprises 14 residues. CDR3 sequence (DNA): TGTGCCAGCAGGCGACTAGCGTCGTCCGGGGAGCTGTTTTTT. Translation: CASRRLASSGELFF. The complete variable domain, with remaining parts taken from reference TRBV7-2 and TRBJ2-2, reads GAGVSQSPSNKVTEKGKDVELRCDPISGHTALYWYRQSLGQGLEFLIYFQGNSAPDKSGLPSDRFSAERTGGSVSTLTIQRTQQEDSAVYLCASRRLASSGELFFGEGSRLTVL.